This T cell receptor beta chain was captured in a study of blood T cell repertoires in COVID-19. Whole-study context: The cDNA or gDNA used as material had been derived from T cells, B-cell-depleted T cells, or PBMCs.

TCRdb's copy holds only in-frame clones and misses some; the assay was immunoSEQ multiplex PCR. The table shows approximately 200,000 clones, with around four fifths occurring only once. The CDR3 is made up of 13 amino acids. The J segment lost 9 bases and the V segment lost 2 bases, leaving 2 bases of the junction unmatched. The germline gives CDR1 MNHEY, CDR2 SMNVEV (reference sequence). This rearrangement joins TRBV27 to TRBJ2-1, with 9 nucleotides matching TRBD2. The specimen sequenced was peripheral blood. This clonotype originated in an older woman who had recovered from COVID-19. The CDR3 is CASSLPAGGEQFF. The CDR3 DNA follows: TGTGCCAGCAGTTTACCAGCGGGGGGTGAGCAGTTCTTC.